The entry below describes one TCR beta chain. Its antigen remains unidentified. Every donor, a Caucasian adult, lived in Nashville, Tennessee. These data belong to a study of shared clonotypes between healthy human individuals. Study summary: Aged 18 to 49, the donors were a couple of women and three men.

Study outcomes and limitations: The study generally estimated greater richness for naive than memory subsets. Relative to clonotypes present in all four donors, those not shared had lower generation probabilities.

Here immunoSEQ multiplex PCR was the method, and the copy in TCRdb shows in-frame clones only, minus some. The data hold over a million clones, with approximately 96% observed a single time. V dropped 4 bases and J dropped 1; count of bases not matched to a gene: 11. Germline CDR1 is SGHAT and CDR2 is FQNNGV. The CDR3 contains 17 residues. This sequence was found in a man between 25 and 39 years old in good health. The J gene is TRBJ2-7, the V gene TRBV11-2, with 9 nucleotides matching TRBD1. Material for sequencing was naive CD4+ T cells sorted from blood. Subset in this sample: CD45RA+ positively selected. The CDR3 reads CASSSKAPGTGSYEQYF. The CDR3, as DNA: TGTGCCAGCAGCTCGAAAGCCCCCGGGACAGGGTCCTACGAGCAGTACTTC. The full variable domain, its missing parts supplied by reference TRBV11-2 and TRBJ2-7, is EAGVAQSPRYKIIEKRQSVAFWCNPISGHATLYWYQQILGQGPKLLIQFQNNGVVDDSQLPKDRFSAERLKGVDSTLKIQPAKLEDSAVYLCASSSKAPGTGSYEQYFGPGTRLTVT.